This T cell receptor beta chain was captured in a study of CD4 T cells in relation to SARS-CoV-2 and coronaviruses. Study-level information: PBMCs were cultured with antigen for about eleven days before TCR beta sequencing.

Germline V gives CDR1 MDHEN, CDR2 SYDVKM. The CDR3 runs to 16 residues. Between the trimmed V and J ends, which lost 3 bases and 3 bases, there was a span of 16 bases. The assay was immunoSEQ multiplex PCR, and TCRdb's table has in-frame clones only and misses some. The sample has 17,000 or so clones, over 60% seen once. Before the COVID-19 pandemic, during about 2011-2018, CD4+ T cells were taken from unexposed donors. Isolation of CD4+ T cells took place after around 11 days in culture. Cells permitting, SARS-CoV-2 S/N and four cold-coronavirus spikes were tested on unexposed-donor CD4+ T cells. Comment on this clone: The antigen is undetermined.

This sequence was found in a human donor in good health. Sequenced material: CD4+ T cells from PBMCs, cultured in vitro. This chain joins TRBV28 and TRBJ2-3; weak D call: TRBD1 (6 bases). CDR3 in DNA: TGTGCCAGCAGTTTGTCTAGGGGGAGTCAAACAGATACGCAGTATTTT. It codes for CASSLSRGSQTDTQYF. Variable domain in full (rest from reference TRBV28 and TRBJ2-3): DVKVTQSSRYLVKRTGEKVFLECVQDMDHENMFWYRQDPGLGLRLIYFSYDVKMKEKGDIPEGYSVSREKKERFSLILESASTNQTSMYLCASSLSRGSQTDTQYFGPGTRLTVL.